The clone carrying this TCR beta chain was seen once. Its antigen is unidentified. Stated time point: late sampling 161 to 241 days after vaccination in a few convalescent patients. Treatment given: roughly nine-day PBMC culture with coronavirus spike peptide pools or control peptides (ViraFEST assay). This sample stems from a study of vaccination and CD4 T cells after COVID-19. In the study overall: Every participant was given two doses of BNT162b2 or mRNA-1273 vaccine.

The Oncomine TCR Beta short-read assay was applied to DNA of cultured CD4+ T cells. TCRdb reanalysed the PCR reads using MiXCR and keeps one entry per CDR3 protein. The sample contains about 21,000 distinct CDR3 sequences, around 42% of which appear only once. The junction had 6 bases not matched to a gene; V was cut back by 5 bases and J by 0 bases. This CDR3 spans 15 amino acids. Looked up from germline, CDR1 is DFQATT and CDR2 is SNEGSKA (reference sequence). The receptor was derived from a human donor who had recovered from COVID-19. The source was CD4+ T cells from blood, cultured in vitro, collected about 7 months after SARS-CoV-2 vaccination. V is TRBV20-1 and J is TRBJ2-1, with 8 positions matching TRBD2. For the CDR3, the DNA is TGCAGTGCTGAACCCGGGACTAGCTCCTACAATGAGCAGTTCTTC. Amino acid sequence: CSAEPGTSSYNEQFF.